Described below is a single T cell receptor beta chain sequence and its context. Its antigen remains unknown. The data belong to a study of radiotherapy plus CTLA-4 blockade in lung cancer. For the study at large: In roughly 19% of patients, objective responses were seen; about 30% had disease control.

Study-level findings and limits: Expansion of tumor-derived TCR clones was observed in blood after radiotherapy plus ipilimumab. Early clone dynamics of blood T cells, plus interferon-beta, reportedly predicted response best.

Lung cancer patients with chemo-refractory metastatic non-small-cell disease were given focal radiation plus CTLA-4 blockade with ipilimumab. TCRdb keeps only in-frame clones here, not all; method: immunoSEQ multiplex PCR. This sample carries about 23,000 clones, around 71% of them seen once, and the ten largest clones take approximately 3.3%. Trimming removed 0 bases from V and 8 bases from J; junction bases left unmatched: 7. The germline V gene encodes CDR1 SGHNT and CDR2 YENEEA. The CDR3 contains 17 residues. The source material was peripheral blood, sampled from a patient treated with radiotherapy plus ipilimumab. The chain has TRBV11-3 and TRBJ2-1; 13 nucleotides agree with TRBD2. The TCR was taken from a human donor with non-small cell lung cancer whose response to radiotherapy plus ipilimumab could not be evaluated. The CDR3, as DNA: TGTGCCAGCAGCTTAGATTCCGGACTAGCGGGAGTTGATGAGCAGTTCTTC. Residues: CASSLDSGLAGVDEQFF.